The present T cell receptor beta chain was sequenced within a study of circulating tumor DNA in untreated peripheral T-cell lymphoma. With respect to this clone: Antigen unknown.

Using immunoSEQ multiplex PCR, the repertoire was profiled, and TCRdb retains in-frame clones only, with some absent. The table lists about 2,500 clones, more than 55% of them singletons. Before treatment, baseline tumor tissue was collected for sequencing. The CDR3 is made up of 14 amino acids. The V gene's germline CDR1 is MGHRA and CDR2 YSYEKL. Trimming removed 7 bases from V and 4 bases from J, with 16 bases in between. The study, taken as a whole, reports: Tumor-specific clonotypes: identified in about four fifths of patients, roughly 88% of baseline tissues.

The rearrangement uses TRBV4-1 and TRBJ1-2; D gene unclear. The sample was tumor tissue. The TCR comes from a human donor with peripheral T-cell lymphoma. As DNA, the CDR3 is TGCGCCAGCAAGGACCCCCCCAGCCCCTATGGCTACACCTTC. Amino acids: CASKDPPSPYGYTF.